The T cell receptor (beta chain) under discussion was sequenced for a study of cytomegalovirus exposure and HLA in healthy donors. Study in general: Earlier, 110 million or so unique TCR beta sequences were recovered from around 190 million T cells by an analysis.

Findings of the study overall: Most CMV-associated TCR beta chains appeared HLA-restricted in a later analysis. Some TCR beta chains (164 of them) were listed as cytomegalovirus-associated.

Germline loops: CDR1 SGHTA, CDR2 FQGNSA. This CDR3 contains 15 residues. V lost 1 base, J lost 6 bases, and 16 bases lay in between. The PCR employed 60 Vbeta primers together with 13 Jbeta primers. Profiled with immunoSEQ multiplex PCR; TCRdb holds only in-frame clones, not every one. The data hold about 210,000 clones, with about 84% observed a single time. Concerning this clone itself: Antigen: not known.

The sequenced material came from PBMCs. The chain has TRBV7-2 and TRBJ2-7; D is possibly TRBD2 (5 bases). This TCR came from a woman aged 30 to 39 in good health and CMV-seropositive. CDR3 loop: CASSLEGGSQSEQYF. The CDR3 DNA reads as TGTGCCAGCAGCTTAGAGGGCGGGTCGCAATCCGAGCAGTACTTC.